This T cell receptor (beta chain) was profiled in a study of cytomegalovirus exposure and HLA in healthy donors. General study points: Rare sequences made up most TCRs, while some public TCRs were found in many donors. Per a later analysis, 16,951 TCR beta sequences showed association with HLA alleles at 0.05 false discovery rate. Among TCR beta chains of equal frequency, HLA-associated ones were more clonally expanded in a later analysis. The majority of CMV-associated TCR beta chains were reported as apparently HLA-restricted in a later analysis.

For this clone: What it binds is unknown.

The PCR used 60 Vbeta and 13 Jbeta primers. TCRdb's copy holds only in-frame clones and misses some; the assay was immunoSEQ multiplex PCR. Of under 250,000 clones in the sample, 85% are singletons; the top ten hold 2% to 2.5%. There are 14 residues in the CDR3. The junction had 4 bases not matched to a gene; V was cut back by 4 bases and J by 4 bases. In germline, CDR1 is SGHTA, CDR2 FQGNSA. This clonotype was obtained from a woman aged 45-59 years in good health and CMV-seronegative. The V and J genes are TRBV7-2 and TRBJ1-1; 9 nucleotides align to TRBD1. Sequenced material: PBMCs. The CDR3: CASSSRQGVTEAFF. The CDR3 DNA follows: TGTGCCAGCAGCTCCCGACAGGGGGTCACTGAAGCTTTCTTT.